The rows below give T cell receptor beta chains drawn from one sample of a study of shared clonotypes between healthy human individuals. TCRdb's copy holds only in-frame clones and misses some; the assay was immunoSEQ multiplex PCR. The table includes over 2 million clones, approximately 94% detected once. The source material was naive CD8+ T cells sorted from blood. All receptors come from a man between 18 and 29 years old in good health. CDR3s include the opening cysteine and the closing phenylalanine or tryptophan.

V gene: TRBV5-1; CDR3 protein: CASSQHPGAGEETQYF
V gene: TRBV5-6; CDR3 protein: CASSLLETDHYEQYF
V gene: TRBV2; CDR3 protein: CARRGQGKKLFF
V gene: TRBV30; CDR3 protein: CAWGRVSGANVLTF
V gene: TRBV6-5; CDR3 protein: CASSYSSLGNTEAFF
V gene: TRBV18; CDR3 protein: CASSPTGVRDASAKNIQYF
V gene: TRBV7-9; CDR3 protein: CASSLAHGTENNYGYTF
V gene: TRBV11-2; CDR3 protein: CASSRGVWQFF
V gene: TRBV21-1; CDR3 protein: CASSKAGTPFYGYTF
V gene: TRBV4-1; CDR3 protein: CASSLRKGRGDEQFF
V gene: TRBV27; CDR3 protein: CASSLSGNNEQFF
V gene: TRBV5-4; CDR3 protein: CASRTRGTDTQYF
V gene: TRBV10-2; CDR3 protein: CASSEGRANEQYF
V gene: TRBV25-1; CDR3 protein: CASSEEGAGGQPSYEQYF